These 15 T cell receptor beta chains were all obtained from the same sample, sequenced in a study of identical twins. TCRdb fed the 5' RACE reads into MiXCR, producing one record per CDR3 protein. The table lists under 300,000 distinct CDR3 sequences, over 11% of them singletons. Sequencing was performed on memory (CD45RO+) T cells sorted from blood. The receptors were sampled from a woman under 30 in good health.

This clonotype has only a few counts. The chain employs TRBV10-2 and TRBJ2-3; TRBD2 aligns across 10 bases. V trimming: 8 bases; J trimming: 4 bases; junction bases outside the gene matches: 6. Germline V lookup: CDR1 WSHSY, CDR2 SAAADI. The CDR3 consists of 14 residues. CDR3 nucleotide sequence: TGCGCCAGCTTGATAGCGGGGGGAGCAGATACGCAGTATTTT. Its translation is CASLIAGGADTQYF.

The rearrangement joins TRBV12-3 or TRBV12-4 to TRBJ2-1; 7 bases fit TRBD2. The CDR3 has 16 amino acids. J lost 3 bases, V lost 6 bases, and 11 bases had no gene match. CDR3 DNA sequence: TGTGCCAGCAGCTCCTTCCAAGCGGGGAACTACAATGAGCAGTTCTTC. Its translation: CASSSFQAGNYNEQFF.

This clonotype was seen repeatedly, ten times or more. V is TRBV11-1 and J is TRBJ1-6, with TRBD1 identical over 8 bases. The germline CDR1 and CDR2 sequences are SGHAT and FQDESV (reference sequence). V was clipped by 2 bases and J by 7 bases; unmatched bases: 13. The CDR3 spans 18 residues. CDR3 sequence (DNA): TGTGCCAGCAGCTTACCTTTCCCTGGACAGGGTGAGAATTCACCCCTCCACTTT. Protein: CASSLPFPGQGENSPLHF. The variable domain in full, with the rest retrieved from reference TRBV11-1 and TRBJ1-6, is EAEVAQSPRYKITEKSQAVAFWCDPISGHATLYWYRQILGQGPELLVQFQDESVVDDSQLPKDRFSAERLKGVDSTLKIQPAELGDSAMYLCASSLPFPGQGENSPLHFGNGTRLTVT.

This clonotype was seen a few times. V gene TRBV12-3 or TRBV12-4 combines with J gene TRBJ1-2; TRBD1 matches 8 bases. CDR3 length: 16 amino acids. V trimming: 4 bases; J trimming: 4 bases; junction bases outside the gene matches: 11. Here the CDR3 reads CASSWAGTGRLYGYTF. CDR3 DNA sequence: TGTGCCAGCAGTTGGGCCGGGACAGGAAGACTCTATGGCTACACCTTC.

The chain combines TRBV7-6 with TRBJ2-1, with no clear D. Trimming cost V 5 bases and J 7 bases, with 18 bases left between them. The germline V gene has CDR1 SGHVS and CDR2 FNYEAQ. The length of the CDR3 is 15 residues. Here the CDR3 DNA reads TGTGCCAGCAGCCCGTGGGTAGGAGCGTCTAATGAGCAGTTCTTC. Translation: CASSPWVGASNEQFF.

This chain connects TRBV2 to TRBJ2-5; no clear D gene. V gave up 5 bases and J gave up 2 bases, with 12 bases separating them. Looked up from germline, CDR1 is SNHLY and CDR2 is FYNNEI. This CDR3 region has 14 residues. The CDR3 DNA sequence: TGTGCCAGCAGTAAAGGGATCGTTCAAGAGACCCAGTACTTC. It yields the protein CASSKGIVQETQYF.

This clonotype was counted a few times. This chain uses TRBV14 with TRBJ2-1, with D possibly matching TRBD1 (6 bases). Looked up from germline, CDR1 is SGHDN and CDR2 is FVKESK. Trimming shortened V by 5 bases and J by 7 bases, and 9 bases separated the two germline ends. This CDR3 spans 12 amino acids. CDR3: CASSSDSNEQFF. CDR3 coding DNA: TGTGCCAGCAGCTCGGACAGTAATGAGCAGTTCTTC.

Here the CDR3 reads CAWSAHLQETQYF. The CDR3 region has the DNA TGTGCCTGGAGTGCCCACCTTCAAGAGACCCAGTACTTC. V usage is TRBV30 and J usage is TRBJ2-5, with D uncertain. The ends were cut back, 1 base at V and 2 bases at J, with 8 bases in the middle. Germline-derived CDR1 and CDR2 are GTSNPN and SVGIG (reference sequence). The CDR3 has 13 residues. Using reference TRBV30 and TRBJ2-5 for the parts outside the CDR3, the full variable domain is SQTIHQWPATLVQPVGSPLSLECTVEGTSNPNLYWYRQAAGRGLQLLFYSVGIGQISSEVPQNLSASRPQDRQFILSSKKLLLSDSGFYLCAWSAHLQETQYFGPGTRLLVL.

Concerning this clonotype itself: Mismatch with germline at one junction end may stem from a read error. The chain carries TRBV20-1 and TRBJ1-1; D not certain. The CDR3 is 11 amino acids. Germline V gene sequence: CDR1 DFQATT, CDR2 SNEGSKA (reference sequence). The chain's CDR3 is CSARPGTVAFF. As DNA, the CDR3 is TGCAGTGCTAGACCCGGAACTGTAGCTTTCTTT.

This clonotype was seen just once. The junction departs from the called germline gene at one end, perhaps through a read error. This chain links TRBV7-6 with TRBJ1-4; TRBD1 is a possible D gene (5 bases). Germline V gene data show CDR1 as SGHVS and CDR2 as FNYEAQ. The CDR3 is made up of 13 amino acids. The CDR3 loop reads CTSSLDTDEKLFF. The CDR3 DNA is TGTACCAGCAGCTTGGACACAGATGAAAAACTGTTTTTT.

This clonotype was observed a handful of times. The chain has TRBV20-1 and TRBJ2-6; no clear D gene. Germline CDR1 DFQATT, CDR2 SNEGSKA (reference sequence). This CDR3 comprises 13 residues. Trimming removed 5 bases from V and 2 bases from J, with 7 bases in between. Here the CDR3 DNA reads TGCAGTGCTTCACGCCCTGGGGCCAACGTCCTGACTTTC. Translated: CSASRPGANVLTF.

This chain uses TRBV9 with TRBJ1-1; perhaps TRBD1 as D (6 bases). V shed 4 bases and J shed 0 bases, with 16 bases lying between them. The length of the CDR3 is 16 residues. From germline, CDR1 is SGDLS and CDR2 YYNGEE. CDR3 sequence: CASSPHRVFMNTEAFF. The CDR3 DNA follows: TGTGCCAGCAGCCCACACAGGGTCTTCATGAACACTGAAGCTTTCTTT.

This clonotype was detected many times. V is TRBV4-2 and J is TRBJ2-1; a weak D match, TRBD2 (6 bases). Germline values: CDR1 LGHNA, CDR2 YNFKEQ. With 4 bases removed from V and 6 bases from J, the gap between germline ends came to 25 bases. The CDR3 totals 18 residues. CDR3 nucleotides: TGTGCCAGCAGCCGCGCATATAACCGGGACTTCTTACCCAATGAGCAGTTCTTC. Translated, it gives CASSRAYNRDFLPNEQFF.

This clonotype was seen repeatedly, ten times or more. CDR3 amino acids: CASSSASTSGSSYNEQFF. The CDR3 bases are TGTGCCAGCAGCTCCGCCTCGACTAGCGGGAGCTCCTACAATGAGCAGTTCTTC. The chain uses TRBV6-2 or TRBV6-3 and TRBJ2-1; 12 bases agree with TRBD2. Trimming took 6 bases from V and 0 from J; bases not matched to a gene: 9. CDR3 length equals 18 residues. CDR1 MNHEY and CDR2 SVGEGT come from the germline V gene.

Worth noting for this clonotype: Being one base from a much bigger clone, this may be a read error. This rearrangement joins TRBV5-1 to TRBJ2-1, with D perhaps TRBD2 (5 bases). The CDR3 is made up of 14 amino acids. Germline V lookup: CDR1 SGHRS, CDR2 YFSETQ. V was clipped by 0 bases and J by 5 bases, with 9 bases between them. The CDR3 DNA is TGCGCCAGCAGCTTGGAAAGACTAAACAATGAGCAGTTCTTC. Its translation is CASSLERLNNEQFF. Supplemented by reference TRBV5-1 and TRBJ2-1, the full variable domain reads KAGVTQTPRYLIKTRGQQVTLSCSPISGHRSVSWYQQTPGQGLQFLFEYFSETQRNKGNFPGRFSGRQFSNSRSEMNVSTLELGDSALYLCASSLERLNNEQFFGPGTRLTVL.